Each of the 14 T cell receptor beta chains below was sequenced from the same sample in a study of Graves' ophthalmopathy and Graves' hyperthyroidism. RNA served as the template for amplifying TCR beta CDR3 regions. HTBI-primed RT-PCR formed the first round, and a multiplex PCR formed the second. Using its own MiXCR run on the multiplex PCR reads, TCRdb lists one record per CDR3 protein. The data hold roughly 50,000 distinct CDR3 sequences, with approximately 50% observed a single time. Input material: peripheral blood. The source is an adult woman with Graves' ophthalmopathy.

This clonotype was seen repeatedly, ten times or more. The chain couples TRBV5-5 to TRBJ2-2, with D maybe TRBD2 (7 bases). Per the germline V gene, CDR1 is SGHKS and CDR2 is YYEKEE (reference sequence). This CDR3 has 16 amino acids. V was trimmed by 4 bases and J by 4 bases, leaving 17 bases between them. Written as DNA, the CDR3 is TGTGCCAGCAGCCCCCGGGGGGCAGGGGTCACCGGGGAGCTGTTTTTT. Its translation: CASSPRGAGVTGELFF.

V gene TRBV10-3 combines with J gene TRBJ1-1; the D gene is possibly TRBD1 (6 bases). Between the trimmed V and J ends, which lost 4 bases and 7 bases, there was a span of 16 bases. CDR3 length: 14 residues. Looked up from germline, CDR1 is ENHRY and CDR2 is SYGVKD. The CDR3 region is CAISGEGVGVEAFF. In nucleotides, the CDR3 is TGTGCCATCAGTGGGGAGGGGGTAGGGGTTGAAGCTTTCTTT.

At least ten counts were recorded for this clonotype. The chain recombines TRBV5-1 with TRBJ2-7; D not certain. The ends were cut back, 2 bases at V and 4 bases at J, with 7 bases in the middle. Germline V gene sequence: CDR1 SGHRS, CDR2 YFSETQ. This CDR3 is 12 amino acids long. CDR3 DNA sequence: TGCGCCAGCAGCTTTTCCCAATACGAGCAGTACTTC. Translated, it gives CASSFSQYEQYF.

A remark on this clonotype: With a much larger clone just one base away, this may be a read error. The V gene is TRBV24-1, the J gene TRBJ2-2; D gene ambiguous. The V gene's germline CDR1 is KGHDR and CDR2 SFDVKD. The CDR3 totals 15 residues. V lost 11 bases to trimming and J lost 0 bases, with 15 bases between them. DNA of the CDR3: TGTGCCAGCATGGATGCGGCGCCGAACACCGGGGAGCTGTTTTTT. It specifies CASMDAAPNTGELFF.

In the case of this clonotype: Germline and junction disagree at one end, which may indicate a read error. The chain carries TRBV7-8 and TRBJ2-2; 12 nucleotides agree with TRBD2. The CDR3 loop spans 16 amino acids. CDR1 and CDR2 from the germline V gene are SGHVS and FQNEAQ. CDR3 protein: CASSPWTSGITGELFF. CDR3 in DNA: TGTGCCAGCAGCCCGTGGACTAGCGGGATTACCGGGGAGCTGTTTTTC.

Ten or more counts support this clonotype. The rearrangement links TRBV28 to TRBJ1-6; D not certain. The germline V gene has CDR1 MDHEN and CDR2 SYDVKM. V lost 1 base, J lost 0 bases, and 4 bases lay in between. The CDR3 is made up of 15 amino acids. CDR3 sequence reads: CASSLYSSYNSPLHF. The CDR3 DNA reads TGTGCCAGCAGTTTATACAGCTCCTATAATTCACCCCTCCACTTT.

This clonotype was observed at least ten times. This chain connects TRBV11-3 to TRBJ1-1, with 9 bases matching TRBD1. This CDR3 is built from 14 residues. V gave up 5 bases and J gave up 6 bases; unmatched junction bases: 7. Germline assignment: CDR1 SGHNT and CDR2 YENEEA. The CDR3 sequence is CASSPRDRVSEAFF. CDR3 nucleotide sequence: TGTGCCAGCAGCCCCCGGGACAGGGTTTCTGAAGCTTTCTTT.

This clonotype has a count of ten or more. The CDR3 here is CASSFLTNQETQYF. In DNA form, the CDR3 reads TGTGCCAGCAGTTTTTTGACCAATCAAGAGACCCAGTACTTC. The rearrangement joins TRBV12-3 or TRBV12-4 to TRBJ2-5; D is undetermined. The CDR3 has 14 amino acids. Between the trimmed V and J ends, which lost 3 bases and 2 bases, there was a span of 10 bases.

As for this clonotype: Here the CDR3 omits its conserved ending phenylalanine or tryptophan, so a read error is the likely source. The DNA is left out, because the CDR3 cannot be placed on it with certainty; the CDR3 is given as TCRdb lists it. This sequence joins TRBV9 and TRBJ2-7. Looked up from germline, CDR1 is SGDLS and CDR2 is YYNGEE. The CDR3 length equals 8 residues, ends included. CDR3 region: CASSVAAE.

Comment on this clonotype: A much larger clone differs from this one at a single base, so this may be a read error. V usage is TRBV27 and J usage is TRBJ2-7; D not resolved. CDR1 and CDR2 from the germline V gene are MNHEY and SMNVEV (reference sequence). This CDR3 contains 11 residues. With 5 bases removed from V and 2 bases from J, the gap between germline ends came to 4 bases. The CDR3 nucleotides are TGTGCCAGCAGTCAAACCTACGAGCAGTACTTC. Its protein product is CASSQTYEQYF.

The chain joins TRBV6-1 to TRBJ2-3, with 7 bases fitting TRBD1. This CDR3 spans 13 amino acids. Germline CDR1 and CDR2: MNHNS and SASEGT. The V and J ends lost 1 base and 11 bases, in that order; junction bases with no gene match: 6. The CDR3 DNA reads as TGTGCCAGCAGTGAAGTTTGGACAGGAGAGCAGTATTTT. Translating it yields CASSEVWTGEQYF.

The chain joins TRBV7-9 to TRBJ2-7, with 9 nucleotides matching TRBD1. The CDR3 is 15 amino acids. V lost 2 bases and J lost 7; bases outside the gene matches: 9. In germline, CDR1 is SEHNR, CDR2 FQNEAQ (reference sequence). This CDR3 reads CASSLFTGGLREQYF. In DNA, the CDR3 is TGTGCCAGCAGCTTATTTACAGGGGGCTTGCGTGAGCAGTACTTC.

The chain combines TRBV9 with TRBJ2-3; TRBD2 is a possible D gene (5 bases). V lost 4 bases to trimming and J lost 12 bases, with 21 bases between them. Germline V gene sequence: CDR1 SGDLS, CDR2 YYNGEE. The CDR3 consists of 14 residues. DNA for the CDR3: TGTGCCAGCAGCCCTATGGCTAGCAGAGAGACCCAGTATTTT. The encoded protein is CASSPMASRETQYF.

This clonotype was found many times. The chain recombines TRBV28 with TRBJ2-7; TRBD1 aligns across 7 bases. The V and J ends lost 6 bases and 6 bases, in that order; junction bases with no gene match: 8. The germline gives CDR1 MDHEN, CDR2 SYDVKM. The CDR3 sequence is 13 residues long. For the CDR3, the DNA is TGTGCCAGCAGGCAGACAGGGCGGGTCGAGCAGTACTTC. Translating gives CASRQTGRVEQYF. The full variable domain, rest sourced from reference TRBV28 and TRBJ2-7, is DVKVTQSSRYLVKRTGEKVFLECVQDMDHENMFWYRQDPGLGLRLIYFSYDVKMKEKGDIPEGYSVSREKKERFSLILESASTNQTSMYLCASRQTGRVEQYFGPGTRLTVT.